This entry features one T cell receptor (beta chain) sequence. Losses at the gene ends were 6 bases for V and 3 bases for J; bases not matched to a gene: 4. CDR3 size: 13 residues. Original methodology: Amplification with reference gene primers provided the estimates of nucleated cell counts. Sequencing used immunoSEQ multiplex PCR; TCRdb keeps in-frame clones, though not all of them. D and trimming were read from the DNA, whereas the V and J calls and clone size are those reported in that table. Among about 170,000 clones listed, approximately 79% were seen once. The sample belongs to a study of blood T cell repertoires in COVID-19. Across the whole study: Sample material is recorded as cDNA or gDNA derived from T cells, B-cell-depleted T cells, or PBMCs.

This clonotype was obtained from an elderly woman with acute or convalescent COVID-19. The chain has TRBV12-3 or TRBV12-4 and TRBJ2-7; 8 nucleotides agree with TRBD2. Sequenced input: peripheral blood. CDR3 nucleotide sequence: TGTGCCAGCAGGCCGGGACTAGGCTACGAGCAGTACTTC. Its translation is CASRPGLGYEQYF.